This T cell receptor (beta chain) is drawn from a study of T cells after yellow fever vaccination. Study observations and caveats: Clonotypes appearing in both CD4 and CD8 compartments existed, and their share was small. Boosting was followed by the reappearance of most primary-vaccination clones (96% CD4, about 88% CD8).

MiXCR, applied by TCRdb to the 5' RACE reads, yields one record per CDR3 protein. This sample has 70,000 or so distinct CDR3 sequences, with 5% to 6.5% found just once. Germline V gene sequence: CDR1 LGHDT, CDR2 YNNKEL (reference sequence). V lost 4 bases to trimming and J lost 7 bases; unmatched junction nucleotides: 0. The CDR3 loop spans 13 amino acids. There are many counts of this clonotype. Its antigen remains unidentified. The chain joins TRBV3-1 to TRBJ2-1, with TRBD1 matching over 11 bases. The source of this sequence is a man aged 18 to 29 who received the YFV17D yellow fever vaccine. Sequenced here: CD4+ T cells sorted from PBMCs, sampled less than 18 days after the first yellow fever vaccination. The CDR3 spells CASSRDRGNEQFF. In DNA, the CDR3 is TGTGCCAGCAGCCGGGACAGGGGGAATGAGCAGTTCTTC.